This is a list of T cell receptor beta chains from one sample in a study of T cell repertoires in cytomegalovirus infection. One entry per CDR3 protein results from TCRdb running MiXCR on the reads. The repertoire holds some 300,000 distinct CDR3 sequences, with about 9.2% as singletons. Sequenced sample: PBMCs. These receptors all stem from a human donor in good health (CMV status not recorded). Some clones in this sample may be carry-over from other donors' samples. The CDR3 runs from the conserved cysteine through the conserved F or W. Each record gives: clone size, CDR3 length, D gene, J gene, V gene, CDR3 DNA, CDR3 protein. The D gene is left open where the match is weak. Clone size, where shown, is once, few, many, or a class for clones that have expanded.

NA,17,NA,TRBJ2-1,TRBV20-1,TGCAGTGCTAGATCTCCTCGACTAGATCGGTCCTACAATGAGCAGTTCTTC,CSARSPRLDRSYNEQFF
NA,14,NA,TRBJ1-2,TRBV9,TGTGCCAGCAGCTTCACATCAGGAGTCTATGGCTACACCTTC,CASSFTSGVYGYTF
few,17,TRBD1,TRBJ2-4,TRBV23-1,TGCGCCAGCAGTCAATTACCCGACAGGGCCGGAGAAAACATTCAGTACTTC,CASSQLPDRAGENIQYF
few,14,NA,TRBJ1-2,TRBV29-1,TGCAGCGTTGATATTGCCTTAGTTGTCGGTGGCTACACCTTC,CSVDIALVVGGYTF
NA,13,NA,TRBJ2-1,TRBV20-1,TGCAGTGCTAGAGATCAGCGGTGGAATGAGCAGTTCTTC,CSARDQRWNEQFF
few,15,NA,TRBJ1-6,TRBV5-1,TGCGCCAGCAGCTTGGCCGCAGGGGATAATTCACCCCTCCACTTT,CASSLAAGDNSPLHF
few,16,NA,TRBJ1-4,TRBV7-9,TGTGCCAGCAGCTTAGCGCTAGGGGAATCTAATGAAAAACTGTTTTTT,CASSLALGESNEKLFF
NA,13,TRBD1,TRBJ1-3,TRBV29-1,TGCAGCGTCCACGGGACAGGGGGAAACACCATATATTTT,CSVHGTGGNTIYF
NA,12,NA,TRBJ2-1,TRBV15,TGTGCCACCAGCAGAGACGGGTATGAGCAGTTCTTC,CATSRDGYEQFF
many,13,TRBD2,TRBJ2-3,TRBV7-2,TGTGCCAGCAGCCTGACGGGGGGAGATACGCAGTATTTT,CASSLTGGDTQYF
many,18,TRBD2,TRBJ2-2,TRBV12-3/TRBV12-4,TGTGCCAGCAGTTTAAGTAGTCGTTCGGGACTAAACACCGGGGAGCTGTTTTTT,CASSLSSRSGLNTGELFF
NA,19,TRBD1,TRBJ2-4,TRBV4-1,TGCGCCAGCAGCCAAGAGACTCAGGGGGCAGATCTGGCCAAAAACATTCAGTACTTC,CASSQETQGADLAKNIQYF
few,15,NA,TRBJ2-5,TRBV27,TGTGCCAGCAGTTTATCGCCCACACTCTGGGAGACCCAGTACTTC,CASSLSPTLWETQYF
many,17,TRBD1,TRBJ1-1,TRBV9,TGTGCCAGCAGTGGAGGGGGCAACTGGTACGAGAACACTGAAGCTTTCTTT,CASSGGGNWYENTEAFF
many,16,TRBD1,TRBJ2-5,TRBV12-3/TRBV12-4,TGTGCCAGCAGTCTCCAAATTGGGACAGGGAAAGAGACCCAGTACTTC,CASSLQIGTGKETQYF
many,15,TRBD1,TRBJ1-2,TRBV19,TGTGCCAGTAGTACCGGACAGGGACTCAACTATGGCTACACCTTC,CASSTGQGLNYGYTF